The source of this T cell receptor beta chain is a study of CD8 T cells in ankylosing spondylitis. Notes on the study in general: Ankylosing spondylitis blood seemed to carry a telltale TCR beta motif made of several highly homologous variants.

There are 13 residues in the CDR3. The germline CDR1 and CDR2 sequences are SSHAT and FNYEAQ (reference sequence). For this clonotype: Its antigen is as yet unknown. One end of the junction does not line up with germline, which may come from a read error.

TCRdb redid the calling of the 5' RACE reads with MiXCR, one entry per CDR3 protein. The table lists over 600,000 distinct CDR3 sequences, under 20% of them singletons. The V gene is TRBV7-7, the J gene TRBJ2-5; the D is unclear. The material sequenced was blood, either unsorted or a sorted T cell fraction (not recorded which). The origin of this receptor is a male donor with ankylosing spondylitis. CDR3 sequence (DNA): TGTGCTAGCAGCTGGCAGCGTTCAGAGACCCAGTACTTC. The encoded protein is CASSWQRSETQYF. The full variable domain, in which reference TRBV7-7 and TRBJ2-5 provide the parts outside the CDR3, is GAGVSQSPRYKVTKRGQDVTLRCDPISSHATLYWYQQALGQGPEFLTYFNYEAQPDKSGLPSDRFSAERPEGSISTLTIQRTEQRDSAMYRCASSWQRSETQYFGPGTRLLVL.